This T cell receptor (beta chain) was observed in a study of cytomegalovirus exposure and HLA in healthy donors. The wider study: Roughly 85 million unique TCRs from HLA-typed donors made up an early data release.

Per germline, CDR1 SGDLS and CDR2 YYNGEE. V shed 2 bases, J shed 5 bases, and the junction held 10 bases outside the gene matches. This CDR3 has 16 residues. General study findings and limits: In an earlier analysis, productive rearrangement rates for most beta V segments clustered near 87% or 30%.

Notes on this clone: What it binds is unknown.

Use of 60 Vbeta and 13 Jbeta primers characterized the PCR. Sequenced by immunoSEQ multiplex PCR; TCRdb stores in-frame clones only, minus some. The data hold fewer than 250,000 clones, with under 80% observed a single time. This rearrangement joins TRBV9 to TRBJ2-4; 7 bases line up with TRBD2. Material for sequencing was PBMCs. The TCR comes from a man aged 25 to 40 in good health and CMV-seropositive. CDR3 in DNA: TGTGCCAGCAGCGTCGGCGGGAGCTTTGCGGAAAACATTCAGTACTTC. Amino acid sequence: CASSVGGSFAENIQYF.